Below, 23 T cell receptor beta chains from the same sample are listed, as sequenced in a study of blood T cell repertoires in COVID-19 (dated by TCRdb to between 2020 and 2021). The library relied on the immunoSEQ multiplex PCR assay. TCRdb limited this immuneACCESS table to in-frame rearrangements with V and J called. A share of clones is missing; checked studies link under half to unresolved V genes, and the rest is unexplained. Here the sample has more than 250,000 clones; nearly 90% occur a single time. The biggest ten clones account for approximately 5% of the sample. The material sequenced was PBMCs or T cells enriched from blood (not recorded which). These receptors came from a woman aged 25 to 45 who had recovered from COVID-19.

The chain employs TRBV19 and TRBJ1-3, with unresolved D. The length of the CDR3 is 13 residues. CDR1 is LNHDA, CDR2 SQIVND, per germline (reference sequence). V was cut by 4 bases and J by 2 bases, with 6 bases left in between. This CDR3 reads CASSTQTGNTIYF. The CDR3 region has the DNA TGTGCCAGTAGTACCCAAACTGGAAACACCATATATTTT. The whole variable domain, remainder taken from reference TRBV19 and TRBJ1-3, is DGGITQSPKYLFRKEGQNVTLSCEQNLNHDAMYWYRQDPGQGLRLIYYSQIVNDFQKGDIAEGYSVSREKKESFPLTVTSAQKNPTAFYLCASSTQTGNTIYFGEGSWLTVV.

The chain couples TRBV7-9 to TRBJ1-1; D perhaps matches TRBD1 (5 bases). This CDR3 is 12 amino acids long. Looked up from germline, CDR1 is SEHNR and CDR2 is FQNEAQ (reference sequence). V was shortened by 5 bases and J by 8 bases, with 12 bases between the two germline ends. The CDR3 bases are TGTGCCAGCAGCCCACGGGGGAGGGAAGCTTTCTTT. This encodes CASSPRGREAFF.

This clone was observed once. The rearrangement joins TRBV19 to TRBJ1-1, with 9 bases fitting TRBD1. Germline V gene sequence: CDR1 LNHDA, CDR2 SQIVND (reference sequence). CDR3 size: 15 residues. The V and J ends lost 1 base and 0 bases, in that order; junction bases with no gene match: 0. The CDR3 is CASSIGDRVNTEAFF. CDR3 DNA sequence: TGTGCCAGTAGTATAGGGGACAGGGTGAACACTGAAGCTTTCTTT.

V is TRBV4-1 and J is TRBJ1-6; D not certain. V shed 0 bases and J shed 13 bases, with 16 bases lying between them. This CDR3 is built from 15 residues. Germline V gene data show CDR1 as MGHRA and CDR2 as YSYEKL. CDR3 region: CASSQDVAYNWPLHF. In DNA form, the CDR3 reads TGCGCCAGCAGCCAAGACGTGGCTTATAATTGGCCCCTCCACTTT.

The CDR3 coding sequence is TGTGCCAGCAGCTTGGAACAGGTCGCTAACTATGGCTACACCTTC. Protein product: CASSLEQVANYGYTF. This rearrangement joins TRBV5-5 to TRBJ1-2; TRBD1 might be the D (5 bases). Germline values: CDR1 SGHKS, CDR2 YYEKEE (reference sequence). The CDR3 contains 15 residues. Trimming pared 0 bases from V and 0 bases from J, leaving 9 bases between.

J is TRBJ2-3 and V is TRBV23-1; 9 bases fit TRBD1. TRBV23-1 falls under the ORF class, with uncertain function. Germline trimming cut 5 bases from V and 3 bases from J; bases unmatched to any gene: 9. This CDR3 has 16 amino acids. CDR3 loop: CASSLGQGELTDTQYF. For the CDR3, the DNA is TGCGCCAGCAGTTTGGGACAGGGTGAGTTAACAGATACGCAGTATTTT.

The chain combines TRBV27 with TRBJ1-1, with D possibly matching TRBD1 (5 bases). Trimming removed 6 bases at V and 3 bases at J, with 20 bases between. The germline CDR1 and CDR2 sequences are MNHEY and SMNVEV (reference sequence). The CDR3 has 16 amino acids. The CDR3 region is CASSRTLSGGYTEAFF. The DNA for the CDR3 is TGTGCCAGCAGCCGCACCCTTTCGGGGGGATACACTGAAGCTTTCTTT.

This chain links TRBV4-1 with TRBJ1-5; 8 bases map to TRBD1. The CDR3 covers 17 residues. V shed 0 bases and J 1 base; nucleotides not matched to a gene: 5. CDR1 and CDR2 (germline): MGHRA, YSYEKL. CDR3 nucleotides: TGCGCCAGCAGCCAAGAGCAGGGGGCTCGCAGCAATCAGCCCCAGCATTTT. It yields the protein CASSQEQGARSNQPQHF.

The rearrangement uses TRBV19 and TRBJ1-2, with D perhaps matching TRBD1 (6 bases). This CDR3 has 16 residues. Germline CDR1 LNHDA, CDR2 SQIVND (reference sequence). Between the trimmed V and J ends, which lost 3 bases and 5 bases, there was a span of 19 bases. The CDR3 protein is CASSMFSTGSMYGYTF. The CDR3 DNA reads TGTGCCAGTAGTATGTTTTCGACAGGTAGCATGTATGGCTACACCTTC.

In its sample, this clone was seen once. The CDR3 sequence is CASSQLTRGTYGYTF. The CDR3 nucleotides read TGCGCCAGCAGCCAACTAACCAGGGGGACCTATGGCTACACCTTC. The chain combines TRBV4-3 with TRBJ1-2, with 7 bases lining up with TRBD1. The trim removed 2 bases at V and 4 bases at J, leaving 7 bases unmatched. The CDR3 has 15 amino acids. Germline loops: CDR1 LGHNA, CDR2 YSLEER.

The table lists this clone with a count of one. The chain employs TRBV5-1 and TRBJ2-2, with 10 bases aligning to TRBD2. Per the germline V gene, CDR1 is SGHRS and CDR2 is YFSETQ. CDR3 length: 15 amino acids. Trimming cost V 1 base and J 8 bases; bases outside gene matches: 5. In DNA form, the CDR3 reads TGCGCCAGCAGCTTGCCGGGACTAGCGACTGGGGAGCTGTTTTTT. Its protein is CASSLPGLATGELFF.

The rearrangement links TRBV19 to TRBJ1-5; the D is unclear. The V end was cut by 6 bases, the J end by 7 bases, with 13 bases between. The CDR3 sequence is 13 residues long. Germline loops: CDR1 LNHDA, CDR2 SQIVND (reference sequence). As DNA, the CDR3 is TGTGCCAGTAGCGGACTGGCTATCCAGCCCCAGCATTTT. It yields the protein CASSGLAIQPQHF.

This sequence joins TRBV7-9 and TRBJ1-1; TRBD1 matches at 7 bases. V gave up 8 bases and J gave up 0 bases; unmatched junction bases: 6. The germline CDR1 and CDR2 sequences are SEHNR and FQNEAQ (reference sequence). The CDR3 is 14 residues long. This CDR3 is CASSGDSLNTEAFF. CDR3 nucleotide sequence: TGTGCCAGCTCAGGGGACAGTCTGAACACTGAAGCTTTCTTT.

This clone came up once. In DNA, the CDR3 is TGTGCCTGGAGCACTGAAGGGACAGTCTCTGGAAACACCATATATTTT. Its translation is CAWSTEGTVSGNTIYF. The V gene is TRBV30, the J gene TRBJ1-3; 7 positions agree with TRBD1. Trimming at V came to 3 bases and at J to 0 bases, leaving 8 bases not matched to a gene. The V gene's germline CDR1 is GTSNPN and CDR2 SVGIG (reference sequence). CDR3 length: 16 amino acids. The variable domain in full, completed from reference TRBV30 and TRBJ1-3, reads SQTIHQWPATLVQPVGSPLSLECTVEGTSNPNLYWYRQAAGRGLQLLFYSVGIGQISSEVPQNLSASRPQDRQFILSSKKLLLSDSGFYLCAWSTEGTVSGNTIYFGEGSWLTVV.

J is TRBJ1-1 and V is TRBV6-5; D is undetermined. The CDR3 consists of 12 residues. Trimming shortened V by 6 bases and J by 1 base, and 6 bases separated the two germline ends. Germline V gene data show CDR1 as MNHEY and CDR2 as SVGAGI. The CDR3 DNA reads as TGTGCCAGCAGACTACCGAACACTGAAGCTTTCTTT. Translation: CASRLPNTEAFF.

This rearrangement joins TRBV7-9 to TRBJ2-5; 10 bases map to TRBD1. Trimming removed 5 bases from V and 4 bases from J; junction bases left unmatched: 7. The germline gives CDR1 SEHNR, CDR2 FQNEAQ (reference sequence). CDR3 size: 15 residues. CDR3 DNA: TGTGCCAGCAGCCCAGGGACAGGGGAGGGAGAGACCCAGTACTTC. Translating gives CASSPGTGEGETQYF. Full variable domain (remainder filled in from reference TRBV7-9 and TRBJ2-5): DTGVSQNPRHKITKRGQNVTFRCDPISEHNRLYWYRQTLGQGPEFLTYFQNEAQLEKSRLLSDRFSAERPKGSFSTLEIQRTEQGDSAMYLCASSPGTGEGETQYFGPGTRLLVL.

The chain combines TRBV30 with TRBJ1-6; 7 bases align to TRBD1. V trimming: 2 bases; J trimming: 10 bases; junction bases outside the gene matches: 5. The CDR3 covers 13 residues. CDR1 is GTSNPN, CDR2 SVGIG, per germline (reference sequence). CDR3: CAWSSQGDSPLHF. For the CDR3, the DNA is TGTGCCTGGAGTTCGCAGGGGGACTCACCCCTCCACTTT. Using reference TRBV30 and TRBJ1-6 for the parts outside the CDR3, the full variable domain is SQTIHQWPATLVQPVGSPLSLECTVEGTSNPNLYWYRQAAGRGLQLLFYSVGIGQISSEVPQNLSASRPQDRQFILSSKKLLLSDSGFYLCAWSSQGDSPLHFGNGTRLTVT.

Here the CDR3 DNA reads TGTGCCAGCAGTCCCTACAGGGAACGATCACCCCTCCACTTT. Its translation: CASSPYRERSPLHF. This chain uses TRBV28 with TRBJ1-6; D possibly corresponds to TRBD1 (6 bases). The CDR3 totals 14 residues. Germline-derived CDR1 and CDR2 are MDHEN and SYDVKM. Trimming pared 5 bases from V and 10 bases from J, leaving 15 bases between.

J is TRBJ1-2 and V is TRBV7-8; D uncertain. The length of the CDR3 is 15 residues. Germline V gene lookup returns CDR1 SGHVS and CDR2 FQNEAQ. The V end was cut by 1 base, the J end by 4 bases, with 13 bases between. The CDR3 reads CASSLGIERFYGYTF. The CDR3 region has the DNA TGTGCCAGCAGCTTAGGTATAGAAAGATTCTATGGCTACACCTTC.

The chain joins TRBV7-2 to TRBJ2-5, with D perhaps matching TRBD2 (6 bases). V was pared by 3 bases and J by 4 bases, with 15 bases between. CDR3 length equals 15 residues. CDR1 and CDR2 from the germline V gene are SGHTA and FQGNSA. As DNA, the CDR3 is TGTGCCAGCAGCTTCGGAGGGGTAGGCGTAGAGACCCAGTACTTC. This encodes CASSFGGVGVETQYF.

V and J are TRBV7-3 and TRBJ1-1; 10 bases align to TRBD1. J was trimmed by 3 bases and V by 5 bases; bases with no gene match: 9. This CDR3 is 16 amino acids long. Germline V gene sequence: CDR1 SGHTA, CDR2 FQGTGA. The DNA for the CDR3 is TGTGCCAGCAGCACGATAGCCGGGACAGGGGACACTGAAGCTTTCTTT. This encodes CASSTIAGTGDTEAFF.

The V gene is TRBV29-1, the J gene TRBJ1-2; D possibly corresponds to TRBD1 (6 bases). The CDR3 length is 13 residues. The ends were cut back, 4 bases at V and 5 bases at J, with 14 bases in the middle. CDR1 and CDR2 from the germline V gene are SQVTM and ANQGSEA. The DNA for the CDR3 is TGCAGCGTTGGTGGGGGCTTGCGGTATGGCTACACCTTC. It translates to CSVGGGLRYGYTF. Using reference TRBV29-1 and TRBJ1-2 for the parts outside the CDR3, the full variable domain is SAVISQKPSRDICQRGTSLTIQCQVDSQVTMMFWYRQQPGQSLTLIATANQGSEATYESGFVIDKFPISRPNLTFSTLTVSNMSPEDSSIYLCSVGGGLRYGYTFGSGTRLTVV.

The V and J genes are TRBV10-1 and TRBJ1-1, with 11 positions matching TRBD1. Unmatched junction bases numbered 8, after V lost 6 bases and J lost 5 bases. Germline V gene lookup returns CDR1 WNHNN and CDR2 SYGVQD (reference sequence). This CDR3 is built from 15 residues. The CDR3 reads CASSGGGQGGTEAFF. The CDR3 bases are TGCGCCAGCAGCGGAGGGGGACAGGGGGGAACTGAAGCTTTCTTT.